The 12 T cell receptor beta chains below were found in one sample sequenced in a study of radiotherapy plus CTLA-4 blockade in lung cancer. The assay was immunoSEQ multiplex PCR, and TCRdb's table has in-frame clones only and misses some. The sample contains around 90,000 clones, around 86% of which appear only once. This sample comprised peripheral blood, obtained from a patient treated with radiotherapy plus ipilimumab. These receptors were obtained from a human donor with non-small cell lung cancer that progressed on radiotherapy plus ipilimumab.

The chain is built from TRBV5-1 and TRBJ2-2, with D maybe TRBD1 (5 bases). The V gene's germline CDR1 is SGHRS and CDR2 YFSETQ. The CDR3 has 13 residues. Trimming took 9 bases from V and 1 from J, leaving 10 bases between them. In nucleotides, the CDR3 is TGCGCCAAGTTCCAGGGGAACACCGGGGAGCTGTTTTTT. It yields the protein CAKFQGNTGELFF.

The chain couples TRBV19 to TRBJ2-7, with 8 bases matching TRBD1. V lost 5 bases, J lost 3 bases, and 3 bases stayed unmatched. This CDR3 has 13 amino acids. Per germline, CDR1 LNHDA and CDR2 SQIVND (reference sequence). The CDR3 loop reads CASSDTGGYEQYF. The CDR3 region has the DNA TGTGCCAGTAGTGATACAGGGGGCTACGAGCAGTACTTC.

There are a few counts of this clone. The CDR3: CASRQGGNTGELFF. CDR3 DNA sequence: TGTGCCAGCAGACAGGGTGGGAACACCGGGGAGCTGTTTTTT. The chain is built from TRBV14 and TRBJ2-2; D may be TRBD1 (6 bases). Looked up from germline, CDR1 is SGHDN and CDR2 is FVKESK. Trimming removed 6 bases from V and 1 base from J, with 9 bases in between. The CDR3 loop spans 14 amino acids.

A few counts support this clone. The V gene is TRBV6-5, the J gene TRBJ1-6; a weak D match, TRBD1 (6 bases). CDR1 and CDR2 from the germline V gene are MNHEY and SVGAGI. Trimming cost V 0 bases and J 16 bases, with 10 bases left between them. This CDR3 is 12 amino acids long. CDR3 region: CASSYSGATLHF. As DNA, the CDR3 is TGTGCCAGCAGTTACTCGGGGGCCACTCTCCACTTT.

The V and J genes are TRBV6-6 and TRBJ1-3; no clear D gene. This CDR3 has 13 residues. V lost 2 bases and J 4 bases, leaving 6 bases between the germline ends. The germline V gene has CDR1 MNHNY and CDR2 SVGAGI (reference sequence). CDR3 loop: CASSYGGGNTIYF. As DNA, the CDR3 is TGTGCCAGCAGTTACGGAGGGGGAAACACCATATATTTT.

The J gene is TRBJ1-3, the V gene TRBV5-6; no clear D. The germline CDR1 and CDR2 sequences are SGHDT and YYEEEE. Deletions cut 1 base from V and 0 bases from J, with 14 bases between. The CDR3 consists of 17 residues. In nucleotides, the CDR3 is TGTGCCAGCAGCTTGTGGGCCACGACCCGCTCTGGAAACACCATATATTTT. Its protein product is CASSLWATTRSGNTIYF.

V usage is TRBV6-5 and J usage is TRBJ2-7; 12 bases are a match to TRBD2. From germline, CDR1 is MNHEY and CDR2 SVGAGI. The ends lost 7 bases at V and 4 bases at J; junction bases unmatched: 5. This CDR3 comprises 14 residues. Written as DNA, the CDR3 is TGTGCCAGCATCAGAACTAGCGGGGGGTACGAGCAGTACTTC. This translates into CASIRTSGGYEQYF.

The CDR3 here is CASSVDRAGATGELFF. DNA of the CDR3: TGTGCCAGCAGCGTAGATCGAGCGGGGGCTACCGGGGAGCTGTTTTTT. This chain joins TRBV9 and TRBJ2-2, with TRBD2 matching over 8 bases. CDR1 and CDR2 from the germline V gene are SGDLS and YYNGEE. V shed 0 bases, J shed 5 bases, and the junction held 6 bases outside the gene matches. The CDR3 has 16 amino acids. The variable domain in full, completed from reference TRBV9 and TRBJ2-2, reads DSGVTQTPKHLITATGQRVTLRCSPRSGDLSVYWYQQSLDQGLQFLIQYYNGEERAKGNILERFSAQQFPDLHSELNLSSLELGDSALYFCASSVDRAGATGELFFGEGSRLTVL.

In DNA form, the CDR3 reads TGTGCCACACGAGACCGGGACCTCGCCCGGGATGGCTACACCTTC. It specifies CATRDRDLARDGYTF. The chain couples TRBV27 to TRBJ1-2, with D maybe TRBD1 (5 bases). CDR3 length: 15 amino acids. V lost 10 bases to trimming and J lost 6 bases, with 24 bases between them. Germline V gene lookup returns CDR1 MNHEY and CDR2 SMNVEV (reference sequence).

The chain combines TRBV5-4 with TRBJ1-1; D call uncertain. Per germline, CDR1 SGHNT and CDR2 YYREEE (reference sequence). The CDR3 length is 15 residues. Trimming pared 0 bases from V and 2 bases from J, leaving 11 bases between. The CDR3 is CASSLAGRANTEAFF. CDR3 DNA: TGTGCCAGCAGCTTGGCCGGGAGGGCCAACACTGAAGCTTTCTTT.

The V gene is TRBV27, the J gene TRBJ2-7, with D tentatively TRBD2 (5 bases). CDR1 and CDR2 (germline): MNHEY, SMNVEV (reference sequence). Trimming left V 3 bases short and J 3 bases short, with 9 bases between. The CDR3 length is 13 residues. The CDR3 DNA follows: TGTGCCAGCAGTTTTGGACTCAACTACGAGCAGTACTTC. Encoded protein: CASSFGLNYEQYF.

V is TRBV27 and J is TRBJ1-1; 9 nucleotides agree with TRBD1. The CDR3 covers 14 residues. V shed 5 bases and J 10 bases; nucleotides not matched to a gene: 11. The germline V gene has CDR1 MNHEY and CDR2 SMNVEV (reference sequence). In DNA form, the CDR3 reads TGTGCCAGCAGTCCCGGACAGGGGAGTTTTGGAGCTTTCTTT. It is translated as CASSPGQGSFGAFF.